This TCR beta chain was identified during a study of spatial heterogeneity in lung cancer. The junction had 8 bases not matched to a gene; V was cut back by 1 base and J by 5 bases. There are 16 residues in the CDR3. The V gene's germline CDR1 is SGHRS and CDR2 YFSETQ. Time point of the sample: sample taken at primary tumor resection. The study sequenced unsorted whole RNA from tumor, nontumor lung or frozen PBMC. From the 5' RACE reads, TCRdb called clonotypes with MiXCR, one entry per CDR3 protein. Found here are 4,000 to 5,500 distinct CDR3 sequences, about 16% of them singletons; the top ten hold roughly 22%. This clonotype showed up just a few times. The library was designed around alpha chains, so this beta chain is a stray read whose abundance carries little weight.

This specimen consisted of normal lung tissue next to the tumor, obtained at surgery. The sequence was collected from a male donor with early-stage non-small cell lung cancer. The V and J genes are TRBV5-1 and TRBJ2-5, with TRBD2 matching over 10 bases. CDR3 bases: TGCGCCAGCAGCTTGCGGCCTAGCGGGAGTTCTGAGACCCAGTACTTC. Amino acids: CASSLRPSGSSETQYF.